This T cell receptor (beta chain) was profiled in a study of regulatory T cells in long-lasting Graves disease. Looking at the study overall: Under 3 months of antithyroid drugs had been taken by newly diagnosed Graves' patients. Study-level findings and limits: Persistent Graves' patients showed less TCR diversity than newly diagnosed patients showed.

With regard to this clonotype: Its antigen is not identified.

Trimming shortened V by 0 bases and J by 6 bases, and 11 bases separated the two germline ends. CDR1 is LNHNV and CDR2 is YYDKDF in the germline V gene (reference sequence). The CDR3 runs 14 residues. Construction of TCR beta libraries relied on iRepertoire HTBI primers and on Arm-PCR targeting CDR3 regions. TCRdb called the multiplex PCR reads again in MiXCR, with one record for every CDR3 protein. The table lists 400,000 to 500,000 distinct CDR3 sequences, about 16% of them singletons. Time point described: newly diagnosed GD, antithyroid drugs for less than 3 months. Scientists built the TCR library using RNA that was extracted from PBMCs. This sample also belongs to another study, concerning T cells in Graves' hyperthyroidism and ophthalmopathy. In that study: The primer set for the first-round RT-PCR of the TCR CDR3 was HTBI. Most thyroid clonotypes with frequency above 0.001 were detected in blood.

J is TRBJ1-2 and V is TRBV15; no definite D call. The TCR was taken from a woman aged 18 to 35 with Graves disease. The input for sequencing was peripheral blood mononuclear cells (PBMCs), taken at new diagnosis, from a patient treated with antithyroid drugs. CDR3 region: CATSRDLAEDGYTF. CDR3 bases: TGTGCCACCAGCAGAGATTTGGCAGAGGATGGCTACACCTTC.